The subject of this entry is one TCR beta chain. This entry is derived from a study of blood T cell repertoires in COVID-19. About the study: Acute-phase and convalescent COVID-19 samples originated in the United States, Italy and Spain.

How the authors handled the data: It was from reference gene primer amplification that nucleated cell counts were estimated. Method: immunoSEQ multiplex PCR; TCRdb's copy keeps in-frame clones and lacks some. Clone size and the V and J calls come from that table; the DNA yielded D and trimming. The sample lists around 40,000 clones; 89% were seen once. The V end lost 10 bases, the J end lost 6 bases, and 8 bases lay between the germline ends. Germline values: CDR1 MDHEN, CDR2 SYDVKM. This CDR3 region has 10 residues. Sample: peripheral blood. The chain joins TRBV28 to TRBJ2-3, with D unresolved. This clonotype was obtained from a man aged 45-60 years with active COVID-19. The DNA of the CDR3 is TGTGCCACAAATAGTGATACGCAGTATTTT. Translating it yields CATNSDTQYF.